The next 20 T cell receptor beta chains were all read from a single sample in a study of beta chain features in type 1 diabetes. General study results and limits: Moderate but significant shortening of TCRB CDR3s was recorded in all four CD4+ subsets from Type 1 diabetes patients.

These receptors have no known antigen. Since all of the isolated RNA was reverse transcribed, expressed TCRB transcripts were what got sequenced. The assay was immunoSEQ multiplex PCR, and TCRdb's table has in-frame clones only and misses some. The sample has 45,000 to 60,000 clones; about three fifths are singletons. Specimen: stem cell memory CD4+ T cells from blood. These receptors originate from a young woman with type 1 diabetes.

This clone turned up a few times. This chain links TRBV27 with TRBJ1-5; D is unclear. The V gene lost 4 bases and the J gene lost 6 bases, with 10 bases spanning the gap. This CDR3 spans 13 amino acids. CDR1 and CDR2 from the germline V gene are MNHEY and SMNVEV (reference sequence). DNA for the CDR3: TGTGCCAGCAGTTCCTCTCGGGGTCAGCCCCAGCATTTT. Translating gives CASSSSRGQPQHF.

This chain links TRBV19 with TRBJ2-1; 9 bases fit TRBD2. Germline loops: CDR1 LNHDA, CDR2 SQIVND (reference sequence). This CDR3 contains 16 residues. The trim removed 5 bases at V and 2 bases at J, leaving 7 bases unmatched. The CDR3 DNA follows: TGTGCCAGTAGTGAGGCGGGAGGGCCTCCCTACAATGAGCAGTTCTTC. This translates into CASSEAGGPPYNEQFF.

The rearrangement joins TRBV7-3 to TRBJ2-3; no firm D call. V was clipped by 5 bases and J by 6 bases, with 15 bases between them. Looked up from germline, CDR1 is SGHTA and CDR2 is FQGTGA. The length of the CDR3 is 14 residues. In DNA, the CDR3 is TGTGCCAGCAGCCAGGTCAGTGGCCCGGATACGCAGTATTTT. As protein: CASSQVSGPDTQYF.

In this sample, this clone turned up once. The rearrangement links TRBV6-5 to TRBJ1-5; the D gene is possibly TRBD1 (5 bases). Germline CDR1 and CDR2: MNHEY and SVGAGI. V gave up 2 bases and J gave up 4 bases, with 6 bases separating them. The CDR3 runs 13 residues. The CDR3 loop is CASSYQGNQPQHF. The CDR3 DNA is TGTGCCAGCAGTTACCAGGGTAATCAGCCCCAGCATTTT.

The gene calls are TRBV5-1 and TRBJ2-1; tentatively, D is TRBD1 (6 bases). CDR1 and CDR2 (germline): SGHRS, YFSETQ. The CDR3 covers 15 residues. Trimming cost V 1 base and J 2 bases, with 10 bases left between them. The CDR3 DNA is TGCGCCAGCAGCTTGACAGGGTTCGCCTACAATGAGCAGTTCTTC. Encoded protein: CASSLTGFAYNEQFF.

The rearrangement uses TRBV15 and TRBJ1-2; D possibly corresponds to TRBD1 (5 bases). The CDR3 extends over 16 amino acids. Germline-derived CDR1 and CDR2 are LNHNV and YYDKDF (reference sequence). The V end was cut by 0 bases, the J end by 6 bases, with 17 bases between. The chain's CDR3 is CATSRDRGQFLDGYTF. As DNA, the CDR3 is TGTGCCACCAGCAGAGATAGGGGCCAGTTCTTGGATGGCTACACCTTC.

The J gene is TRBJ2-2, the V gene TRBV7-3; TRBD2 matches 7 bases. CDR1 and CDR2 (germline): SGHTA, FQGTGA. With V trimmed by 4 bases and J by 2 bases, 7 bases remained unmatched. The CDR3 loop spans 16 amino acids. The CDR3 is CASSSKSGANTGELFF. The DNA for the CDR3 is TGTGCCAGCAGCTCTAAAAGCGGGGCTAACACCGGGGAGCTGTTTTTT.

In this sample, this clone turned up a few times. The chain combines TRBV28 with TRBJ1-2, with D hard to call. The CDR3 runs to 12 residues. Germline V gene lookup returns CDR1 MDHEN and CDR2 SYDVKM. Trimming shortened V by 6 bases and J by 8 bases, and 13 bases separated the two germline ends. The CDR3 DNA is TGTGCCAGCAGCCCGACTCGCCGAGGCTACACCTTC. Amino acids: CASSPTRRGYTF.

The genes are TRBV28 and TRBJ2-1; TRBD2 agrees at 12 bases. The CDR3 length is 15 residues. CDR1 and CDR2 (germline): MDHEN, SYDVKM. With 6 bases clipped from V and 4 bases from J, the junction kept 4 bases outside the gene matches. This CDR3 is CASSATSGRYNEQFF. CDR3 nucleotides: TGTGCCAGCAGCGCGACTAGCGGGAGATACAATGAGCAGTTCTTC.

The rearrangement links TRBV4-1 to TRBJ2-3; 9 nucleotides match TRBD2. Unmatched junction bases numbered 3, after V lost 3 bases and J lost 5 bases. This CDR3 region has 14 residues. Germline loops: CDR1 MGHRA, CDR2 YSYEKL. CDR3 in amino acids: CASSQAGGQDTQYF. As DNA, the CDR3 is TGCGCCAGCAGCCAGGCGGGAGGGCAAGATACGCAGTATTTT.

In its sample, this clone was seen a few times. The genes are TRBV19 and TRBJ1-4; D unclear. This CDR3 is 13 amino acids long. Germline values: CDR1 LNHDA, CDR2 SQIVND (reference sequence). V was cut by 7 bases and J by 5 bases, with 11 bases left in between. The CDR3 DNA reads as TGTGCCAGTACCGGCGGCCGAAATGAAAAACTGTTTTTT. Its protein product is CASTGGRNEKLFF.

The chain is built from TRBV25-1 and TRBJ1-2; D may be TRBD1 (5 bases). Trimming removed 1 base at V and 4 bases at J, with 13 bases between. From germline, CDR1 is MGHDK and CDR2 SYGVNS. The CDR3 length is 15 residues. The CDR3 sequence is CASSEFRASGYGYTF. In DNA, the CDR3 is TGTGCCAGCAGTGAATTCAGGGCATCAGGCTATGGCTACACCTTC.

This chain joins TRBV9 and TRBJ1-2; maybe TRBD1 (5 bases). The CDR3 is made up of 15 amino acids. CDR1 is SGDLS, CDR2 YYNGEE, per germline. The ends were cut back, 0 bases at V and 2 bases at J, with 11 bases in the middle. The CDR3 DNA sequence: TGTGCCAGCAGCGTAGCGGGGGTTTCAAACTATGGCTACACCTTC. This encodes CASSVAGVSNYGYTF. The variable domain in full, with the rest retrieved from reference TRBV9 and TRBJ1-2, is DSGVTQTPKHLITATGQRVTLRCSPRSGDLSVYWYQQSLDQGLQFLIQYYNGEERAKGNILERFSAQQFPDLHSELNLSSLELGDSALYFCASSVAGVSNYGYTFGSGTRLTVV.

This clone was counted once. This chain uses TRBV4-1 with TRBJ2-2; 7 bases align to TRBD1. CDR1 is MGHRA, CDR2 YSYEKL, per germline. This CDR3 region has 16 residues. Germline trimming cut 0 bases from V and 4 bases from J; bases unmatched to any gene: 5. CDR3 DNA: TGCGCCAGCAGCCAAGATAGGGGGCGGGTCACCGGGGAGCTGTTTTTT. It codes for CASSQDRGRVTGELFF.

The chain combines TRBV11-2 with TRBJ2-7; D may be TRBD1 (6 bases). V dropped 2 bases and J dropped 1 base, with 15 bases sitting between them. This CDR3 has 16 amino acids. Germline CDR1 SGHAT, CDR2 FQNNGV. In DNA form, the CDR3 reads TGTGCCAGCAGCTTAAAAGCCGGGACACAGTCCTACGAGCAGTACTTC. This translates into CASSLKAGTQSYEQYF.

The sample holds a few counts of this clone. The chain links TRBV18 to TRBJ2-5; D might be TRBD1 (6 bases). Germline lookup yields CDR1 KGHSH and CDR2 LQKENI. This CDR3 region has 16 residues. The germline V and J ends were trimmed by 3 bases and 5 bases, with 19 bases remaining between them. The CDR3: CASSPISGRGGETQYF. The CDR3 nucleotides read TGTGCCAGCTCACCGATAAGTGGCAGGGGCGGCGAGACCCAGTACTTC.

The DNA of the CDR3 is TGTGCCAGCAAGGACATCCAAGAGACCCAGTACTTC. This gives the protein CASKDIQETQYF. The V call is TRBV2, the J call TRBJ2-5, with D maybe TRBD1 (5 bases). Per the germline V gene, CDR1 is SNHLY and CDR2 is FYNNEI. Between the trimmed V and J ends, which lost 7 bases and 1 base, there was a span of 7 bases. The CDR3 length is 12 residues.

The chain's CDR3 is CASIPGGLTYVEQYF. In DNA, the CDR3 is TGTGCCAGCATTCCAGGGGGGTTGACCTACGTGGAGCAGTACTTC. The chain joins TRBV28 to TRBJ2-7, with a weak D call TRBD1 (7 bases). Between the trimmed V and J ends, which lost 7 bases and 7 bases, there was a span of 23 bases. The germline V gene has CDR1 MDHEN and CDR2 SYDVKM. This CDR3 is built from 15 residues.

CDR3 sequence (DNA): TGTGCCAGCAGCGTAACGACTAGCGGGAGCTCCTACGAGCAGTACTTC. The encoded protein is CASSVTTSGSSYEQYF. V gene TRBV9 combines with J gene TRBJ2-7; 12 bases line up with TRBD2. V was clipped by 1 base and J by 0 bases; unmatched bases: 2. This CDR3 has 16 residues. Germline lookup yields CDR1 SGDLS and CDR2 YYNGEE.

The rearrangement joins TRBV29-1 to TRBJ2-2, with D possibly TRBD1 on 6 matching bases. The germline V and J ends were trimmed by 8 bases and 3 bases, with 16 bases remaining between them. From germline, CDR1 is SQVTM and CDR2 ANQGSEA. CDR3 length: 14 residues. CDR3 protein: CSIRVDRYTGELFF. The CDR3 bases are TGCAGCATCAGGGTCGACAGGTACACCGGGGAGCTGTTTTTT.